Given below is one T cell receptor (beta chain) in context. This clone was counted a single time. Its antigen is unknown. No quality values exist for individual bases; no much larger clone is one base distant. The immunoSEQ hsTCRB v3.0 assay was used at survey level resolution for TRB variable region sequencing. TRB sequencing targeted a depth of about 35,000-50,000 T-cell genomes per sample. Pooled TRB libraries were sequenced on an Illumina MiSeq with a v3 150-cycle kit. Per the authors' processing: Repertoire analysis was performed in R inside a reproducible Nextflow workflow that covered QC, data transformation and analysis. Custom analyses were implemented in LymphoSeq2, an R package for AIRR-Seq data exploration. Several samples yielding fewer than 5000 total TRB sequences were excluded, leaving more than 150 analyzed HIV repertoires. Of the approximately 190 retained HIV repertoires, about 60 were collected before and about 130 after ART initiation. Each repertoire was downsampled to 5000 TRB nucleotide sequences, and summary statistics were averaged across 100 downsampling iterations. The analysis kept only TRB sequences whose CDR3 regions were at least seven amino acids long. Two measures captured diversity: a Shannon entropy-derived clonality score and the Gini coefficient. In the repertoire networks, any two of the top 5000 CDR3 amino acid sequences were linked whenever the two sequences differed by an edit distance of one. For TRB CDR3 amino acid sequences, antigen specificity groups and MHC restriction were predicted with GLIPH2. To flag known CMV, EBV, HIV or tissue antigen associations, CDR3 amino acid sequences were matched against VDJdb and McPAS-TCR. Pre-ART, post-ART and control groups were compared with Wilcoxon signed-rank tests and Holm-Bonferroni correction. Held by TCRdb, this immuneACCESS table contains in-frame sequences only and omits some clones. Under half of the omission traces to an unresolved V gene where checked; the cause of the rest is unknown. Clone size and the V and J calls come from that table; the DNA yielded D and trimming. Within this sample are under 25,000 clones, with roughly 80% of them counted one time only. Around 10% of the sample rests with the top ten.

This specimen comes from a study of long-term antiretroviral therapy in people with HIV (dated by TCRdb to 2021 to 2024). As for the study more broadly: The earliest samples were collected roughly a decade before the 2015 WHO recommendation for immediate ART, at a time when ART was usually postponed until CD4 counts fell. A retrospective serial study tested whether changes in peripheral blood TRB repertoire composition and diversity were associated with ART initiation and durable HIV suppression. From over 25 adults with confirmed HIV infection, the cohort provided fewer than 200 cryopreserved PBMC samples, gathered serially across a mean of around six years (range 1-12). Among the 30 to 35 participants with HIV, eleven were female. No cross-contamination during QIAcube processing was seen in test extractions of a monoclonal T-cell line run alongside 30 to 35 polyclonal samples.

Participants were included only if at least one PBMC sample before ART initiation and at least two post-ART samples were available. Every participant with HIV received treatment in the United States of America. Before DNA extraction, cryopreserved samples of roughly 1-10 million PBMC were thawed and washed. At the time of the earliest PBMC sample, participants with HIV were aged between roughly 20 and 55 years. PBMC samples were contributed by each participant from 1-4 timepoints before ART initiation and 2-8 timepoints after ART initiation, with a median of 7 samples. For every participant, serial HIV viral load, CD4+ T-cell count, ART history and demographic data were obtained. Genomic DNA was extracted from unsorted PBMC with a Qiagen kit on a QIAcube, processed in batches of 12 samples. The research as a whole found: The samples were dated from about 2004 to 2018, and the ART regimens that were used may be less effective than current ART regimens. Expanded TRB clones identified before ART initiation dominated the repertoire across all time points, though the dominance fluctuated and decreased in many PLHIV after ART. Starting ART was linked to a significant rise in TRB diversity, yet even with long-term ART the diversity remained significantly lower than in transplant donor controls. Because pre-ART samples had limited cell numbers, profiling was done on unsorted PBMC rather than on sorted CD4+ and CD8+ T cells. Compared with controls, HIV repertoires had narrower CDR3 length ranges, and the network structure pointed to an antigen-experienced repertoire that shifted only slightly toward naive after ART. Inferences about post-ART repertoire changes were limited because no data were available on ART adherence, viral resistance or therapy changes. Because PBMC availability was limited, only the TCR beta chain was sequenced, with no alpha chain pairing.

Its CDR3 holds 15 amino acids, cysteine through phenylalanine. Of the read, only the CDR3 DNA is kept; its 45 bases are in frame from base 1. V sheds 3 bases and J sheds 1 base, leaving 10 bases between their ends. The germline V gene (reference sequence) provides CDR1 PRHDT and CDR2 FYEKMQ. The sample here was unsorted PBMCs, taken 0.2 years after starting antiretroviral therapy. The clonotype originates from a woman aged 40 to 50 with HIV. Recombination connected TRBV13 to TRBJ2-1; the D element might be TRBD1 or TRBD2, as each aligns at 5 bases. CDR3 region: CASSFRGLSYNEQFF. The sequence in DNA is TGTGCCAGCAGCTTCCGGGGCCTTTCCTACAATGAGCAGTTCTTC.